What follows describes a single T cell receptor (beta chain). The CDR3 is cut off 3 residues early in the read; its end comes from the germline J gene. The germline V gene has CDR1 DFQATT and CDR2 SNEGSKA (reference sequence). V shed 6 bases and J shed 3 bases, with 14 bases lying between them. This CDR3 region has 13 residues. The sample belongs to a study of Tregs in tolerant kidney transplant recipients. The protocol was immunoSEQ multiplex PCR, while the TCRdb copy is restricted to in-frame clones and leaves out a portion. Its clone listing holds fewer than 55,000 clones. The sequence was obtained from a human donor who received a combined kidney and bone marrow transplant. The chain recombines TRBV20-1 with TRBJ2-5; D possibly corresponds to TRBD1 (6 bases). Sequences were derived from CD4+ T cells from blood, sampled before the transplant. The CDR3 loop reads CSAEQGTKETQYF. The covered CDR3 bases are TGCAGTGCGGAACAGGGAACTAAAGAGACC.